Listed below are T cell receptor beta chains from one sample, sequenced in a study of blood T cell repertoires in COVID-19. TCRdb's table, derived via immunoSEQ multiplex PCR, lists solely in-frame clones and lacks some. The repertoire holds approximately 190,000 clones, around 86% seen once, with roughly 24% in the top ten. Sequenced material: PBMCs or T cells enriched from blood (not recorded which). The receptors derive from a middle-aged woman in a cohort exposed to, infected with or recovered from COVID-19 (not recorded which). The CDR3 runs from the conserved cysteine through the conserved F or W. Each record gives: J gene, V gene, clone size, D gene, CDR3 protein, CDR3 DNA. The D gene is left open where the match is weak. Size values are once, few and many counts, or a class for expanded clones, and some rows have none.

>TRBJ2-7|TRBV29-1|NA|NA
CSVEGGGSLYF
TGCAGCGTTGAGGGGGGCGGGAGCCTATACTTC
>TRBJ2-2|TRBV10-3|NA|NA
CAISTGRTDTGELFF
TGTGCCATCAGTACGGGAAGGACGGACACCGGGGAGCTGTTTTTT
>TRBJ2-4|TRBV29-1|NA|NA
CSVGAGWGMVDIQYF
TGCAGCGTTGGGGCAGGGTGGGGAATGGTAGACATTCAGTACTTC
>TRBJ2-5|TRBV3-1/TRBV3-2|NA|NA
CASSQDHGGGETQYF
TGTGCCAGCAGCCAAGATCACGGTGGGGGGGAGACCCAGTACTTC
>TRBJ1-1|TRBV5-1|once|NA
CASRRTVKDRGTEAFF
TGCGCCAGCAGAAGAACAGTTAAGGACAGAGGCACTGAAGCTTTCTTT
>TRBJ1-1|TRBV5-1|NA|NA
CASSLDIRGTEAFF
TGCGCCAGCAGCTTGGATATTCGGGGCACTGAAGCTTTCTTT
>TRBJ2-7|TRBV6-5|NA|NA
CASSYSRRAYEQYF
TGTGCCAGCAGTTACTCACGGCGGGCCTACGAGCAGTACTTC
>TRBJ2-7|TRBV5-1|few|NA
CASSTDSRGPYEQYF
TGCGCCAGCAGTACGGATTCACGAGGCCCCTACGAGCAGTACTTC
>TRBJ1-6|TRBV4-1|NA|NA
CASSQGDRRSPLHF
TGCGCCAGCAGCCAAGGAGACAGGAGGTCACCCCTCCACTTT
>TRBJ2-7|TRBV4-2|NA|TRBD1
CASSFPGQGPYEQYF
TGTGCCAGCAGTTTTCCGGGACAGGGACCCTACGAGCAGTACTTC
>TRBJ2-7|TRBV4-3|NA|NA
CASSQGPGWTSCYEQYF
TGCGCCAGCAGCCAAGGCCCAGGGTGGACCTCATGCTACGAGCAGTACTTC
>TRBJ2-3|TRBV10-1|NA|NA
CASSEQGITDTQYF
TGCGCCAGCAGTGAGCAGGGAATCACAGATACGCAGTATTTT
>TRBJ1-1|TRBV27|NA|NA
CASSLNMNTEAFF
TGTGCCAGCAGTTTAAATATGAACACTGAAGCTTTCTTT
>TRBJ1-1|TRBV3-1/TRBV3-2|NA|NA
CASSQGIQGNWNTEAFF
TGTGCCAGCAGCCAAGGGATCCAGGGGAATTGGAACACTGAAGCTTTCTTT
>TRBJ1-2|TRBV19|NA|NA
CASSISVNYGYTF
TGTGCCAGTAGTATATCGGTAAACTATGGCTACACCTTC
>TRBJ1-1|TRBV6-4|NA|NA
CASSDSKAGGTEAFF
TGTGCCAGCAGTGACTCGAAGGCAGGAGGGACTGAAGCTTTCTTT
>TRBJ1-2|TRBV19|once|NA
CASNPDSRNYGYTF
TGTGCCAGTAACCCCGACAGCCGTAACTATGGCTACACCTTC
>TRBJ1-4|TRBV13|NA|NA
CASSLGGGGEKLFF
TGTGCCAGCAGCCTCGGGGGAGGGGGTGAAAAACTGTTTTTT
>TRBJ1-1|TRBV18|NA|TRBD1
CASSPPGQGGTEAFF
TGTGCCAGCTCACCTCCGGGACAGGGGGGCACTGAAGCTTTCTTT
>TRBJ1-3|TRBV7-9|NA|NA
CASSLVEGTGNTIYF
TGTGCCAGCAGCTTAGTTGAGGGTACTGGAAACACCATATATTTT
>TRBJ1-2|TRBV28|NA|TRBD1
CASNIDRGPNYGYTF
TGTGCCAGCAATATTGACAGGGGGCCCAACTATGGCTACACCTTC
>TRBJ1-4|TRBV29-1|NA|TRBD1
CSVGGQGNEKLFF
TGCAGCGTTGGGGGACAGGGGAATGAAAAACTGTTTTTT
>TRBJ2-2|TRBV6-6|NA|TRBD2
CASSYGGGNTGELFF
TGTGCCAGCAGTTATGGCGGGGGGAACACCGGGGAGCTGTTTTTT
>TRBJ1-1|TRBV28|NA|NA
CASREGQNTEAFF
TGTGCCAGCCGGGAGGGACAGAACACTGAAGCTTTCTTT
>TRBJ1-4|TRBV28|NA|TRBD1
CASSLLQGQGNEKLFF
TGTGCCAGCAGTTTACTCCAGGGACAGGGTAATGAAAAACTGTTTTTT
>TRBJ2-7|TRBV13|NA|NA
CASSLGSAEQYF
TGTGCCAGCAGCTTAGGTAGTGCCGAGCAGTACTTC
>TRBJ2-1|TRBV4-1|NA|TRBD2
CASSHLSGRAYNEQFF
TGCGCCAGCAGCCATTTGTCCGGGAGGGCGTACAATGAGCAGTTCTTC
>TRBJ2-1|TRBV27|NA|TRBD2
CASSLAGDYPGGEQFF
TGTGCCAGCAGTTTAGCGGGGGACTACCCCGGGGGTGAGCAGTTCTTC
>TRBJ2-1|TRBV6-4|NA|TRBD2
CASSDSTSGSDEQFF
TGTGCCAGCAGTGACTCAACTAGCGGGAGCGATGAGCAGTTCTTC
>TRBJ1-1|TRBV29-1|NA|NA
CSVGIGGITEAFF
TGCAGCGTTGGAATCGGGGGGATCACTGAAGCTTTCTTT
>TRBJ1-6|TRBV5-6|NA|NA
CASSLGQGNNSPLHF
TGTGCCAGCAGCTTGGGGCAGGGTAATAATTCACCCCTCCACTTT
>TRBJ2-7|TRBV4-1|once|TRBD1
CASSQEGQESYEQYF
TGCGCCAGCAGCCAGGAGGGACAGGAGTCCTACGAGCAGTACTTC
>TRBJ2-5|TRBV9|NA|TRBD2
CASSQSTSRTSGRWRETQYF
TGTGCCAGCAGCCAATCGACCTCCCGGACTAGCGGGAGGTGGAGAGAGACCCAGTACTTC
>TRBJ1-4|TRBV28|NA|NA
CASSFNSEKLFF
TGTGCCAGCAGTTTCAATAGTGAAAAACTGTTTTTT
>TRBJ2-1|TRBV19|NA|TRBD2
CASGGRGYNEQFF
TGTGCCAGTGGCGGGAGGGGGTACAATGAGCAGTTCTTC
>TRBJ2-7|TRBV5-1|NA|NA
CASRSGAYEQYF
TGCGCCAGCAGGTCGGGAGCCTACGAGCAGTACTTC
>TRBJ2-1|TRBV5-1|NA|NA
CASSAQGYNEQFF
TGCGCCAGCAGCGCACAGGGCTACAATGAGCAGTTCTTC
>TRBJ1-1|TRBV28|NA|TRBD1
CASSARDRGTEAFF
TGTGCCAGCAGTGCCAGGGACAGGGGAACTGAAGCTTTCTTT
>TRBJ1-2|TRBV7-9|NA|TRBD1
CASSLSRGMDYGYTF
TGTGCCAGCAGCTTAAGCAGGGGGATGGACTATGGCTACACCTTC
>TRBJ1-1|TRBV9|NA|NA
CASSVAANTEAFF
TGTGCCAGCAGCGTGGCGGCGAACACTGAAGCTTTCTTT
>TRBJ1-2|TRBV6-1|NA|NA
CASSDRVGLTGYTF
TGTGCCAGCAGTGATAGGGTCGGACTCACGGGCTACACCTTC
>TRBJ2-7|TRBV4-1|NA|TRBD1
CASSHDSGQVTYEQYF
TGCGCCAGCAGCCATGATTCGGGACAGGTGACCTACGAGCAGTACTTC
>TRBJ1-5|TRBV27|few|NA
CASSLRGRLSNQPQHF
TGTGCCAGCAGTTTAAGAGGGCGTCTTAGCAATCAGCCCCAGCATTTT
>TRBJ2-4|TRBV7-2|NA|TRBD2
CASSSGLAGEVAKNIQYF
TGTGCCAGCAGCTCTGGACTAGCGGGAGAGGTAGCCAAAAACATTCAGTACTTC
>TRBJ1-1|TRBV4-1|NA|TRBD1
CASSPFGTGALNTEAFF
TGCGCCAGCAGCCCGTTCGGGACAGGGGCCTTGAACACTGAAGCTTTCTTT
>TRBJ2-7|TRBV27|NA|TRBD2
CASSFLADYEQYF
TGTGCCAGCAGTTTCCTAGCGGACTACGAGCAGTACTTC
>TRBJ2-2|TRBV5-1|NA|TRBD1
CASSWTGTETGELFF
TGCGCCAGCAGCTGGACAGGGACAGAGACCGGGGAGCTGTTTTTT
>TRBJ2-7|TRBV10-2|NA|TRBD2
CASSDPKGLAGGPRVYEQYF
TGCGCCAGCAGTGACCCGAAGGGGCTAGCGGGGGGCCCGAGGGTCTACGAGCAGTACTTC